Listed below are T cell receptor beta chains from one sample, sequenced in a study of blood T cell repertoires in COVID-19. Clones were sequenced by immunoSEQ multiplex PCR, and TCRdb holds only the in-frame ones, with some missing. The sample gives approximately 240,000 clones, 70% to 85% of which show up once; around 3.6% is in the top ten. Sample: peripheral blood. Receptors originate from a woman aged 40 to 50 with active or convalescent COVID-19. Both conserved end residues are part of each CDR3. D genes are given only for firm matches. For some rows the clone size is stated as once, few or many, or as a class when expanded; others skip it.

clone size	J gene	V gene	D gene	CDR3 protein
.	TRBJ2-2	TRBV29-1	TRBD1	CSVRDRVETGELFF
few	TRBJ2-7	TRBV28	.	CASSLGGTYEQYF
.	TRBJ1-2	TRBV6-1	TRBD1	CASSEGTGPNYGYTF
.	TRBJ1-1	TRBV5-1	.	CASSLSSGNTEAFF
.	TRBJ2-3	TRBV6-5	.	CASSVTGTDTQYF
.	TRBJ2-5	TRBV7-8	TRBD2	CASSLGLAWGKETQYF
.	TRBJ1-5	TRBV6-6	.	CASSFTGPLDPQHF
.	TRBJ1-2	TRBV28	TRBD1	CASSVPGQGYYGYTF
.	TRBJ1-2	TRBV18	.	CASSPAGFRGYTF
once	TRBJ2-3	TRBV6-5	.	CASRAPSVDTQYF
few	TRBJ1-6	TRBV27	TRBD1	CASSPDRERHWNSPLHF
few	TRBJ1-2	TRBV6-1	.	CASSAPRGREGDYGYTF
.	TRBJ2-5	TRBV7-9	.	CASSYSGTLQETQYF
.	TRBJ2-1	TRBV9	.	CASSVGTRQGNEQFF
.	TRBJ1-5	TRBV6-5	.	CASSPSVAGQPQHF
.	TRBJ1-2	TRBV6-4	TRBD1	CASSSSGGAGYGYTF
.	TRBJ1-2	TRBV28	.	CASSLAFRVGYGYTF
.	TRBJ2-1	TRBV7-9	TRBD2	CASSVTGGYDEQFF
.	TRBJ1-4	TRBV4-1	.	CASRNSRASNEKLFF
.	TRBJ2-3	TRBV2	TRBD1	CASLETRGLSTDTQYF
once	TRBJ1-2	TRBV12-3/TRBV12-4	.	CASSFSVYGYTF
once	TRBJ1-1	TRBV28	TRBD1	CASSITTGRTEAFF
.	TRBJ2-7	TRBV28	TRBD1	CASSELPGQGSYVQYF
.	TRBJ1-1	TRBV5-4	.	CASSLIGENTEAFF
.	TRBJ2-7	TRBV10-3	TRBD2	CAISRGLAGVSYEQYF
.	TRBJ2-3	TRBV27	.	CASSLEGRRTDTQYF
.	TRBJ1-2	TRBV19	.	CASSPPAGGYTF
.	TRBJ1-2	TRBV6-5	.	CASSNHRDLNYGYTF
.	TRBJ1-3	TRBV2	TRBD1	CASSVLDRGTGNTIYF
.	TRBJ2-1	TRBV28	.	CASRPPQAYNEQFF
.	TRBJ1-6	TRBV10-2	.	CASSESGNSPLHF
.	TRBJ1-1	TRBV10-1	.	CASSESGVGLNTEAFF
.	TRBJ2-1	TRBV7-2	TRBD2	CASSPGLAGGYEQFF
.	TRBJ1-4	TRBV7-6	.	CASSLGTSTNEKLFF
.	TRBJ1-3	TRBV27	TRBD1	CASRGTGANTIYF
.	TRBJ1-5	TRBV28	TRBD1	CASSLRGGRNQPQHF
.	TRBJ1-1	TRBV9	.	CASSPRGKRNMNTEAFF
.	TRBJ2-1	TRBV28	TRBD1	CASINPGQGEFF
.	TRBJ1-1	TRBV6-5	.	CASRRRDKSDTEAFF
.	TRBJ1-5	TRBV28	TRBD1	CASSFGSGQGPYSNQPQHF
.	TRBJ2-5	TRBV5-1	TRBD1	CASTRTGGRETQYF